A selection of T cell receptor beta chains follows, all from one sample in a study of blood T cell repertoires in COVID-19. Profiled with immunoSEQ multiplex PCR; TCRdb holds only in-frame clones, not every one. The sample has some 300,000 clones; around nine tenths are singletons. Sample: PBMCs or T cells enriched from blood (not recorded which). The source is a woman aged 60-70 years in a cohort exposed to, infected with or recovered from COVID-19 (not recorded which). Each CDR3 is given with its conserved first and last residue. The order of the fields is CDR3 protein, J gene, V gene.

CASNSNRGSPLHF TRBJ1-6 TRBV9
CASIPLGQANTEAFF TRBJ1-1 TRBV6-5
CASSFIEVGTDTQYF TRBJ2-3 TRBV5-1
CASSPMDRAKNIQYF TRBJ2-4 TRBV28
CASSLSWPHSNQPQHF TRBJ1-5 TRBV27
CASSLLGQGGGNTEAFF TRBJ1-1 TRBV6-6
CASMAQGQICSNQPQHF TRBJ1-5 TRBV25-1
CATSRASQGPEETQYF TRBJ2-5 TRBV15
CARGGGNYGYTF TRBJ1-2 TRBV2
CASSQAGGMETQYF TRBJ2-5 TRBV3-1/TRBV3-2
CASSLPRATGVGELFF TRBJ2-2 TRBV28
CAWSLRATEAFF TRBJ1-1 TRBV30
CASSPMESGSTYEQYF TRBJ2-7 TRBV18
CATSRVVLAGGYNEQFF TRBJ2-1 TRBV15
CASSLPGFGNTIYF TRBJ1-3 TRBV28
CASSFAGGGYEQYF TRBJ2-7 TRBV19